This section outlines one TCR beta chain sequence together with its context. The sample originates from a study of T cell changes during pregnancy in multiple sclerosis. Generated by immunoSEQ multiplex PCR, the TCRdb table keeps only in-frame clones and is missing some. The repertoire consists of roughly 48,000 clones, with over 90% occurring once and the leading ten covering less than 6.5%. This sequence originates from a female donor with multiple sclerosis, enrolled in a pregnancy study. This specimen consisted of CD8+ T cells from peripheral blood mononuclear cells, obtained in the first trimester of pregnancy.

The CDR3 region is CASSLSPGGAKNIQYF. CDR3 DNA: TGTGCCAGCAGCTTATCACCGGGGGGGGCCAAAAACATTCAGTACTTC. V usage is TRBV11-2 and J usage is TRBJ2-4, with TRBD2 identical over 8 bases. V was pared by 2 bases and J by 1 base, with 4 bases of the junction left unmatched. This CDR3 has 16 amino acids. Germline V gene data show CDR1 as SGHAT and CDR2 as FQNNGV.